This T cell receptor beta chain was sequenced for a study of Graves' ophthalmopathy and Graves' hyperthyroidism. Study-level points and caveats: Appearing in blood as well were most expanded thyroid clonotypes above 0.001 frequency. A classifier, a 13-signature model, separated ophthalmopathy from stable hyperthyroidism with approximately 88% sensitivity and approximately 81% specificity.

CDR1 and CDR2 (germline): SGHTA, FQGNSA. Trimming cost V 10 bases and J 3 bases, with 16 bases left between them. The CDR3 length is 14 residues. This clonotype appeared a single time. Its antigen remains unidentified. Under 3 months in duration, the ophthalmopathy in affected donors had moderate-to-severe activity, CAS ≥3 and NOSPECS ≥4. Reliance was placed on clinical symptoms, serum thyroxine, TRAb, thyroid ultrasound and orbital computed tomography for diagnosis. The authors amplified TCR beta CDR3 regions, and they did so from RNA transcripts for repertoire sequencing. First-round RT-PCR employed HTBI primers, with a second-round multiplex PCR after it. MiXCR, run by TCRdb on the multiplex PCR reads, gives a single entry per CDR3 protein. This table holds approximately 50,000 distinct CDR3 sequences, around 45% found once.

This sequence joins TRBV7-2 and TRBJ1-5; a weak D match, TRBD1 (6 bases). The sequence derives from an adult man with Graves' ophthalmopathy. Material for sequencing was peripheral blood. CDR3 protein: CATQRQVNNQPQHF. CDR3 DNA sequence: TGTGCCACCCAACGACAGGTGAACAATCAGCCCCAGCATTTT.